Listed below are T cell receptor beta chains from one sample, sequenced in a study of blood T cell repertoires in COVID-19. Clones were read by immunoSEQ multiplex PCR, and TCRdb kept only the in-frame ones, dropping some. The table has some 670,000 clones, 90% seen once; the top ten hold under 0.3%. Sequenced input: peripheral blood. The receptors stem from a woman younger than 35 with acute or convalescent COVID-19. Each CDR3 is given with its conserved first and last residue. Fields, in order: clone size, D gene, V gene, J gene, CDR3 DNA, CDR3 protein. A D gene is named only where the DNA matches it firmly. The listing skips clone size in some rows; elsewhere it reads once, few, many or a size class.

-	-	TRBV6-5	TRBJ2-6	TGTGCCAGCCAGGCCCCGAAGACCAACGTCCTGACTTTC	CASQAPKTNVLTF
-	-	TRBV4-3	TRBJ1-3	TGCGCCAGCAGCCAAGAAGCAGGTGGAAACACCATATATTTT	CASSQEAGGNTIYF
-	-	TRBV5-1	TRBJ1-1	TGCGCCAGCAGCTTGGCAGTTGGTGAAGCTTTCTTT	CASSLAVGEAFF
-	TRBD1	TRBV30	TRBJ2-7	TGTGCCTGGACCAGGGGGACAGGGGCCTACGAGCAGTACTTC	CAWTRGTGAYEQYF
-	TRBD1	TRBV25-1	TRBJ2-7	TGTGCCAGCAGTGGGACAGGCTCGGGCATCTACGAGCAGTACTTC	CASSGTGSGIYEQYF
-	TRBD1	TRBV23-1	TRBJ2-1	TGCGCCAGCAGTCACGACAGGGAGAGTGAGGTCAATGAGCAGTTCTTC	CASSHDRESEVNEQFF
-	-	TRBV24-1	TRBJ1-4	TGTGCCACCAAAGCCAGGAATGAAAAACTGTTTTTT	CATKARNEKLFF
once	TRBD1	TRBV29-1	TRBJ1-3	TGCAGCGTACGGGACAGCGGAAACACCATATATTTT	CSVRDSGNTIYF
-	-	TRBV5-8	TRBJ1-2	TGTGCCAGCACCATCGAGGGGGTAAATGGCTACACCTTC	CASTIEGVNGYTF
-	-	TRBV6-5	TRBJ1-5	TGTGCCAGCAGCCAAACCAGGGGTCAGCCCCAGCATTTT	CASSQTRGQPQHF
-	-	TRBV27	TRBJ1-4	TGTGCCAGCAGCTCTTATAATGAAAAACTGTTTTTT	CASSSYNEKLFF
-	-	TRBV7-9	TRBJ2-7	TGTGCCAGCAGCCCCACGGCAAGGACAATGTCCTACGAGCAGTACTTC	CASSPTARTMSYEQYF
-	-	TRBV7-9	TRBJ2-5	TGTGCCAGCAGCTCGGCAGGAGGGGTAGGCGAGACCCAGTACTTC	CASSSAGGVGETQYF
few	-	TRBV20-1	TRBJ1-1	TGCAGTGCCCCCTGGAACACTGAAGCTTTCTTT	CSAPWNTEAFF
-	TRBD1	TRBV5-1	TRBJ1-5	TGCGCCAGCAGCTTGGGAGGACAGGGAAATCAGCCCCAGCATTTT	CASSLGGQGNQPQHF